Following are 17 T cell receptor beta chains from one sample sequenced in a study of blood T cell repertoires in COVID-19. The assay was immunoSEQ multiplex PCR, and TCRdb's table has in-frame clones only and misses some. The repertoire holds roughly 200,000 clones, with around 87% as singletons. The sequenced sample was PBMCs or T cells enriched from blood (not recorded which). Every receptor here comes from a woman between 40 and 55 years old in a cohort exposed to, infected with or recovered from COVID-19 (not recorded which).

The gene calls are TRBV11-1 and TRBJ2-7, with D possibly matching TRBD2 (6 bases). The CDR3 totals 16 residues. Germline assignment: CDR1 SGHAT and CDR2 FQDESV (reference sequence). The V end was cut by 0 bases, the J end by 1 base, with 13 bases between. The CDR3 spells CASSLARESPSYEQYF. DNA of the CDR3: TGTGCCAGCAGCTTAGCCCGGGAGTCCCCTTCCTACGAGCAGTACTTC.

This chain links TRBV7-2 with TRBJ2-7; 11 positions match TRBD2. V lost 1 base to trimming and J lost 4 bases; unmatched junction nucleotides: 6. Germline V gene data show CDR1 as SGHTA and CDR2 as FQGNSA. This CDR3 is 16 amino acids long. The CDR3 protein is CASSLVASGRRYEQYF. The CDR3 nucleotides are TGTGCCAGCAGCTTAGTGGCTAGCGGGAGGCGGTACGAGCAGTACTTC.

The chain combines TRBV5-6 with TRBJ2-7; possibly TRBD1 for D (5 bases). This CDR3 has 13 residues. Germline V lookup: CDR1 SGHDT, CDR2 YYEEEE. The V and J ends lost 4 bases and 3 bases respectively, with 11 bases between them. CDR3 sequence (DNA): TGTGCCAGCAGCCTCAAAGGGGTCTACGAGCAGTACTTC. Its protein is CASSLKGVYEQYF.

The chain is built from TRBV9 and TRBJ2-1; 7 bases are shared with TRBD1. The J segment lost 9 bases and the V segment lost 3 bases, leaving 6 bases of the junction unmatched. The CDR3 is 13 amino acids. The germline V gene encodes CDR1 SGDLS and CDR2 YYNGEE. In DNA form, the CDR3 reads TGTGCCAGCAGCGGCACGACAGGGCGTGAGCAGTTCTTC. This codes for CASSGTTGREQFF.

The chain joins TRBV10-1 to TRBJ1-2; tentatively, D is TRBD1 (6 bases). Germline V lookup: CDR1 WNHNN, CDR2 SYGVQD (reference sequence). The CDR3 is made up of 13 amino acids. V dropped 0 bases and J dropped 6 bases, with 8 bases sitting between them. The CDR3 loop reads CASSESPGDGYTF. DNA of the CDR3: TGCGCCAGCAGTGAGTCGCCAGGGGATGGCTACACCTTC.

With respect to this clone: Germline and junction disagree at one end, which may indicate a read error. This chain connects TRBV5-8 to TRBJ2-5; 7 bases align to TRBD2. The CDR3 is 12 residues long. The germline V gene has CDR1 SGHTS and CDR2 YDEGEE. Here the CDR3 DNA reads TGTGCCAGCAGCTTAATGGGAGGGCCCCAATACTTC. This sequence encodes CASSLMGGPQYF.

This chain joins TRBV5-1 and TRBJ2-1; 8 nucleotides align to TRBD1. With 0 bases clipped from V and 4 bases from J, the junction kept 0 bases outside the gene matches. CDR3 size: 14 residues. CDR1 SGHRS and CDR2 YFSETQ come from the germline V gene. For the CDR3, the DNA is TGCGCCAGCAGCTTGGGACAGGGGTACAATGAGCAGTTCTTC. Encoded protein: CASSLGQGYNEQFF.

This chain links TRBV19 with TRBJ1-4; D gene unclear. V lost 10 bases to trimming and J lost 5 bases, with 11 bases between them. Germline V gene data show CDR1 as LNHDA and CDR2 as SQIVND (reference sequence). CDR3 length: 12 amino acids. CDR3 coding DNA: TGTGCCATTAGGGCCGAAAATGAAAAACTGTTTTTT. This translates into CAIRAENEKLFF.

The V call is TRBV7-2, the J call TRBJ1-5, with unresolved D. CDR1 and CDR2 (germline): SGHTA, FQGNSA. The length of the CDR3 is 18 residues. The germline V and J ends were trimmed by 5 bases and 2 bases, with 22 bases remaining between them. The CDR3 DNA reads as TGTGCCAGCAGCCCGGACCCCCAGGCGGGCTTGGGCAATCAGCCCCAGCATTTT. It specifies CASSPDPQAGLGNQPQHF.

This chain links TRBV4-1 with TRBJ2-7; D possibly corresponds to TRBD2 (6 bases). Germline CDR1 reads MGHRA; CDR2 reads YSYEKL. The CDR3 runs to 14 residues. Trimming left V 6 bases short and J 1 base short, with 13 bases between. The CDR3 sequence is CASRPVTRSYEQYF. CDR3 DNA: TGCGCCAGCAGACCGGTGACTAGATCCTACGAGCAGTACTTC.

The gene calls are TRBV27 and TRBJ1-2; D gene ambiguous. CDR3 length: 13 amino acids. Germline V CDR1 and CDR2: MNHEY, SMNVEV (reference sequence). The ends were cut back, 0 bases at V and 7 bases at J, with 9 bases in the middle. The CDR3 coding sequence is TGTGCCAGCAGTTTATCCAGATCCTCTGGCTACACCTTC. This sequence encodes CASSLSRSSGYTF.

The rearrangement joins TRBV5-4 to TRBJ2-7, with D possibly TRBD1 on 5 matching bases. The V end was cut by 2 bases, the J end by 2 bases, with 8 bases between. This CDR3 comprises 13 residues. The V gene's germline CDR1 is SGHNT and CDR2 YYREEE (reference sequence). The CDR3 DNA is TGTGCCAGCAGCTTTGCAGGGACCTACGAGCAGTACTTC. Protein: CASSFAGTYEQYF. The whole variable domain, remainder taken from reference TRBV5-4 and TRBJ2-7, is ETGVTQSPTHLIKTRGQQVTLRCSSQSGHNTVSWYQQALGQGPQFIFQYYREEENGRGNFPPRFSGLQFPNYSSELNVNALELDDSALYLCASSFAGTYEQYFGPGTRLTVT.

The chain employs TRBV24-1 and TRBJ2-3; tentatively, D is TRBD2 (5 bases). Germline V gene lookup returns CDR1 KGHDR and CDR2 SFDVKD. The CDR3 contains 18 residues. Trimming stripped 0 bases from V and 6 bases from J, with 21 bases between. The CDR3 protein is CATSDLHRAEESPDTQYF. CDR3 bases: TGTGCCACCAGTGATTTGCATCGAGCGGAGGAGAGCCCCGATACGCAGTATTTT.

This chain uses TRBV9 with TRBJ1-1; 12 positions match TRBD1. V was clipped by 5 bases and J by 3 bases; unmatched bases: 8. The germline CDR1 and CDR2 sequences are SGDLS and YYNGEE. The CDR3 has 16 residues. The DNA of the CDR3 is TGTGCCAGCAGGTCGGGACAGGGGGCGCAGGACACTGAAGCTTTCTTT. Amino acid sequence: CASRSGQGAQDTEAFF.

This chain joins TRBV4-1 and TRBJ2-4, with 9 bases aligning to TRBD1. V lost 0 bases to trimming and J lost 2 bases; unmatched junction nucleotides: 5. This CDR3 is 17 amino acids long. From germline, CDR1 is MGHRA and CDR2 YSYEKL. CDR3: CASSQELDRGTKNIQYF. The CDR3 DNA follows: TGCGCCAGCAGCCAAGAGCTGGACAGGGGAACCAAAAACATTCAGTACTTC.

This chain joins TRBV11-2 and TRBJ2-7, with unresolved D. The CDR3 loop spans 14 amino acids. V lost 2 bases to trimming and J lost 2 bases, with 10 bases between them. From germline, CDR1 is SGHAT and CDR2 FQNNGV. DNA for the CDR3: TGTGCCAGCAGCTTAATGGCTCGCACCTACGAGCAGTACTTC. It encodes CASSLMARTYEQYF.

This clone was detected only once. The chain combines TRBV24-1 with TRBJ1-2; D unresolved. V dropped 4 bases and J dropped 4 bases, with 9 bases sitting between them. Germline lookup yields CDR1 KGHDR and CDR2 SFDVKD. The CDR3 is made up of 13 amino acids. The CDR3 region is CATSDPSGYGYTF. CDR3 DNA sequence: TGTGCCACCAGTGACCCGAGTGGCTATGGCTACACCTTC.